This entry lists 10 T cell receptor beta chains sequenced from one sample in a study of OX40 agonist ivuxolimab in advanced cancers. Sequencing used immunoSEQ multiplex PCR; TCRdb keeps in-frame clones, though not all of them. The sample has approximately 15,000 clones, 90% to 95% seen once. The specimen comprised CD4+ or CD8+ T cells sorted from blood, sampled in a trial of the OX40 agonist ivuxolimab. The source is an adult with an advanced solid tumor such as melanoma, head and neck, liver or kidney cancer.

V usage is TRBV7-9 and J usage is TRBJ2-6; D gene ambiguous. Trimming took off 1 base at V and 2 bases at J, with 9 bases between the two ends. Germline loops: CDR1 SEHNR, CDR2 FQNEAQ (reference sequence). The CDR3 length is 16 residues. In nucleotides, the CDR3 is TGTGCCAGCAGCTTAGGCTACGGAACTGGGGCCAACGTCCTGACTTTC. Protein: CASSLGYGTGANVLTF.

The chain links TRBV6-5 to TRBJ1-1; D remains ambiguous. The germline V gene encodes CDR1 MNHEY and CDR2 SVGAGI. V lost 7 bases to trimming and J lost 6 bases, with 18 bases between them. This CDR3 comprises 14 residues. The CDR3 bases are TGTGCCAGCACACACAGTTCGGGTTTCCCTGAAGCTTTCTTT. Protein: CASTHSSGFPEAFF.

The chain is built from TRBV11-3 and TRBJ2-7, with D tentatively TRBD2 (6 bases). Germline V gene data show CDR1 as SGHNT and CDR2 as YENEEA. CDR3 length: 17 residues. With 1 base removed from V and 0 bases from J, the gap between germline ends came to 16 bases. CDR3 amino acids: CASSLGAPSVSSYEQYF. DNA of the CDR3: TGTGCCAGCAGCTTAGGCGCCCCTAGCGTCAGCTCCTACGAGCAGTACTTC. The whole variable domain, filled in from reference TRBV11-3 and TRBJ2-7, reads EAGVVQSPRYKIIEKKQPVAFWCNPISGHNTLYWYLQNLGQGPELLIRYENEEAVDDSQLPKDRFSAERLKGVDSTLKIQPAELGDSAVYLCASSLGAPSVSSYEQYFGPGTRLTVT.

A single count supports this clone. As DNA, the CDR3 is TGTGCCAGCAGCCCCCCCGGGACTCACCATCCCACAGATACGCAGTATTTT. As protein: CASSPPGTHHPTDTQYF. The chain uses TRBV7-9 and TRBJ2-3; weak D call: TRBD2 (6 bases). From germline, CDR1 is SEHNR and CDR2 FQNEAQ (reference sequence). The germline V and J ends were trimmed by 5 bases and 2 bases, with 20 bases remaining between them. The CDR3 has 17 amino acids.

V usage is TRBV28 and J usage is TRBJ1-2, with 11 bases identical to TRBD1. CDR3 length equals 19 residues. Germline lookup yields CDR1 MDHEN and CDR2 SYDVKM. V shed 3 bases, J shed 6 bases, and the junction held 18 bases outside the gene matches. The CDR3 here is CASSFGGPSGTGGMNGYTF. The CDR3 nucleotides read TGTGCCAGCAGTTTCGGGGGACCCTCCGGGACAGGGGGGATGAATGGCTACACCTTC.

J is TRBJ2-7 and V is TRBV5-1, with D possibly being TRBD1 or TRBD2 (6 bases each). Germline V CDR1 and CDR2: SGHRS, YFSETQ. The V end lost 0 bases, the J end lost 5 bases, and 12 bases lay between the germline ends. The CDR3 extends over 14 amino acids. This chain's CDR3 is CASSLVGGSDEQYF. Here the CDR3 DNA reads TGCGCCAGCAGCTTGGTAGGGGGGTCGGACGAGCAGTACTTC.

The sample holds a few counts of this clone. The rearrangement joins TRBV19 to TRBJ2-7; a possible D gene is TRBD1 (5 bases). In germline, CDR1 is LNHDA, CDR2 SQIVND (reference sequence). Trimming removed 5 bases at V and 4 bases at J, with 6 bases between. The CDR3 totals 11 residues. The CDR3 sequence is CASSDSYEQYF. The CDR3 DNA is TGTGCCAGTAGTGACAGTTACGAGCAGTACTTC. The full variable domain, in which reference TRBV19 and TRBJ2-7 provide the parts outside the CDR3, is DGGITQSPKYLFRKEGQNVTLSCEQNLNHDAMYWYRQDPGQGLRLIYYSQIVNDFQKGDIAEGYSVSREKKESFPLTVTSAQKNPTAFYLCASSDSYEQYFGPGTRLTVT.

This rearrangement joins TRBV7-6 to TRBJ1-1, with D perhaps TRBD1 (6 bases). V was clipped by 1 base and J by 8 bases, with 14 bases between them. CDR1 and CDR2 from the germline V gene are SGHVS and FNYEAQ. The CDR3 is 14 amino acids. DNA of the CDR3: TGTGCCAGCAGCTTAGAGCCGACAGGTACCGAAGCTTTCTTT. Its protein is CASSLEPTGTEAFF.

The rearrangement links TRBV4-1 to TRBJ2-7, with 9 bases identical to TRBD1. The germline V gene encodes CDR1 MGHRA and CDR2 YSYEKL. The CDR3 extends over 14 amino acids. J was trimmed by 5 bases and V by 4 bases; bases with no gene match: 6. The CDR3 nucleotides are TGCGCCAGCAGCCGGGGACAGGGAACCCACGAGCAGTACTTC. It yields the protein CASSRGQGTHEQYF.

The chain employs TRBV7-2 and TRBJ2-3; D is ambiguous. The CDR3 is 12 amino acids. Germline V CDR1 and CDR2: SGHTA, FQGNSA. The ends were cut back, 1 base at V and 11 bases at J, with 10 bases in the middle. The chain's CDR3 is CASSLGGLGQYF. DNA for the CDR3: TGTGCCAGCAGCTTAGGAGGCCTAGGGCAGTATTTT. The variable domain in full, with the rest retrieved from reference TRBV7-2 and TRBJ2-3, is GAGVSQSPSNKVTEKGKDVELRCDPISGHTALYWYRQSLGQGLEFLIYFQGNSAPDKSGLPSDRFSAERTGGSVSTLTIQRTQQEDSAVYLCASSLGGLGQYFGPGTRLTVL.